This TCR beta chain was retrieved from a study of blood T cell repertoires in COVID-19. A word on this clone: One end of the junction varies from germline; a read error may be responsible.

Clones were read by immunoSEQ multiplex PCR, and TCRdb kept only the in-frame ones, dropping some. The repertoire holds 65,000 to 80,000 clones, with about 90% as singletons. The CDR3 consists of 12 residues. The sequence came from a man aged 50 or older with active COVID-19. The genes are TRBV12-3 or TRBV12-4 and TRBJ1-2; 8 positions match TRBD1. The sample taken for sequencing was peripheral blood. As DNA, the CDR3 is TGTGCCAGCAGCGGACAGGGCTATAGCTACACCTTC. It translates to CASSGQGYSYTF.